These 25 T cell receptor beta chains were sequenced from one sample in a study of lymphopenia after photon versus proton radiotherapy. Here immunoSEQ multiplex PCR was the method, and the copy in TCRdb shows in-frame clones only, minus some. The sample includes tens of thousands of clones, over 70% seen only once; the top ten take around 30%. Sequences were derived from peripheral blood, sampled from a patient treated with photon-based radiotherapy. These receptors were collected from a man over 45 with gastric cancer.

In regard to this clone: Other nucleotide sequences from this sample produce the same CDR3. The chain couples TRBV6-1 to TRBJ2-6; the D gene is possibly TRBD2 (7 bases). The CDR3 has 16 amino acids. The V gene lost 2 bases and the J gene lost 0 bases, with 8 bases spanning the gap. Germline V gives CDR1 MNHNS, CDR2 SASEGT. The CDR3, as DNA: TGTGCCAGCAGTGAACGGGGGGCCTCTGGGGCCAACGTCCTGACTTTC. It encodes CASSERGASGANVLTF.

The chain employs TRBV5-4 and TRBJ1-4, with a tentative D call TRBD1 (5 bases). Trimming pared 1 base from V and 1 base from J, leaving 11 bases between. The CDR3 totals 16 residues. Germline-derived CDR1 and CDR2 are SGHNT and YYREEE (reference sequence). The CDR3 DNA reads TGTGCCAGCAGCTTGTTAGGGGAAGGAACTAATGAAAAACTGTTTTTT. Translation: CASSLLGEGTNEKLFF. The whole variable domain, filled in from reference TRBV5-4 and TRBJ1-4, reads ETGVTQSPTHLIKTRGQQVTLRCSSQSGHNTVSWYQQALGQGPQFIFQYYREEENGRGNFPPRFSGLQFPNYSSELNVNALELDDSALYLCASSLLGEGTNEKLFFGSGTQLSVL.

The rearrangement uses TRBV7-2 and TRBJ2-5; 11 bases align to TRBD2. There are 16 residues in the CDR3. Trimming removed 5 bases from V and 5 bases from J; junction bases left unmatched: 10. Germline V gene lookup returns CDR1 SGHTA and CDR2 FQGNSA. CDR3 sequence: CASSPGSGRAWETQYF. The CDR3 nucleotides read TGTGCCAGCAGCCCGGGTAGCGGGAGGGCCTGGGAGACCCAGTACTTC.

This clone is labeled as medium-sized. The chain recombines TRBV6-1 with TRBJ2-5; 7 nucleotides align to TRBD2. Per the germline V gene, CDR1 is MNHNS and CDR2 is SASEGT. The CDR3 spans 16 residues. The ends lost 2 bases at V and 1 base at J; junction bases unmatched: 7. CDR3 sequence (DNA): TGTGCCAGCAGTGAATTGGGGGGAGGGCCCCAAGAGACCCAGTACTTC. Protein: CASSELGGGPQETQYF.

V gene TRBV5-1 combines with J gene TRBJ2-3, with 8 bases aligning to TRBD2. V was clipped by 0 bases and J by 6 bases; unmatched bases: 3. Germline CDR1 reads SGHRS; CDR2 reads YFSETQ. CDR3 length: 14 amino acids. CDR3: CASSLVSGSDTQYF. DNA for the CDR3: TGCGCCAGCAGCTTGGTGAGCGGGAGTGATACGCAGTATTTT.

The J gene is TRBJ1-3, the V gene TRBV7-8; no clear D gene. The CDR3 loop spans 18 amino acids. Germline values: CDR1 SGHVS, CDR2 FQNEAQ. V was pared by 4 bases and J by 3 bases, with 22 bases between. The CDR3 coding sequence is TGTGCCAGCAGCTCAGGCAGGATTGGGCAATCAGTTGGAAACACCATATATTTT. Residues: CASSSGRIGQSVGNTIYF.

This chain connects TRBV6-5 to TRBJ1-5, with D uncertain. The CDR3 totals 12 residues. The germline V gene has CDR1 MNHEY and CDR2 SVGAGI. Trimming removed 3 bases from V and 5 bases from J, with 5 bases in between. The CDR3 nucleotides read TGTGCCAGCAGTTATACAGATCAGCCCCAGCATTTT. Residues: CASSYTDQPQHF.

This clone was observed a few times. This sequence joins TRBV28 and TRBJ1-4; D not certain. V was shortened by 8 bases and J by 7 bases, with 14 bases between the two germline ends. CDR1 is MDHEN, CDR2 SYDVKM, per germline. The CDR3 totals 13 residues. DNA for the CDR3: TGTGCCAGCCGACGCCCGGGTGGTGAAAAACTGTTTTTT. Its protein is CASRRPGGEKLFF.

This chain connects TRBV7-2 to TRBJ2-1; 14 nucleotides agree with TRBD2. J gave up 12 bases and V 5 bases, and 9 bases lay outside the gene matches. This CDR3 contains 15 residues. CDR1 is SGHTA and CDR2 is FQGNSA in the germline V gene. The chain's CDR3 is CASSLQTSGRAGQFF. In DNA form, the CDR3 reads TGTGCCAGCAGCCTTCAGACTAGCGGGAGGGCGGGGCAGTTCTTC.

This chain uses TRBV7-9 with TRBJ2-2; TRBD2 matches 7 bases. V lost 3 bases and J lost 7; bases outside the gene matches: 14. The CDR3 has 17 amino acids. CDR1 and CDR2 from the germline V gene are SEHNR and FQNEAQ (reference sequence). CDR3 sequence reads: CASSLEIAGTSGGELFF. The CDR3 region has the DNA TGTGCCAGCAGCTTGGAGATAGCGGGTACTTCGGGCGGGGAGCTGTTTTTT.

The sample holds one count of this clone. The V gene is TRBV28, the J gene TRBJ1-1, with TRBD1 matching 7 bases. After removal of 7 bases from V and 2 bases from J, the junction contained 7 bases not matched to a gene. CDR3 length: 14 residues. Per the germline V gene, CDR1 is MDHEN and CDR2 is SYDVKM. For the CDR3, the DNA is TGTGCCAGCACCTTAGACAGGGTAAACACTGAAGCTTTCTTT. Protein product: CASTLDRVNTEAFF.

This rearrangement joins TRBV5-1 to TRBJ1-1; TRBD1 matches 8 bases. Trimming at V came to 4 bases and at J to 1 base, leaving 12 bases not matched to a gene. CDR1 SGHRS and CDR2 YFSETQ come from the germline V gene. The CDR3 sequence is 17 residues long. CDR3 sequence reads: CASSLGQGNSRNTEAFF. The CDR3 coding sequence is TGCGCCAGCAGCCTAGGACAGGGAAATTCGAGGAACACTGAAGCTTTCTTT.

The chain recombines TRBV7-2 with TRBJ2-7; 11 bases align to TRBD2. Germline lookup yields CDR1 SGHTA and CDR2 FQGNSA. V shed 5 bases, J shed 6 bases, and the junction held 9 bases outside the gene matches. CDR3 size: 15 residues. Here the CDR3 reads CASSPRTSGWFEQYF. CDR3 nucleotide sequence: TGTGCCAGCAGCCCAAGGACTAGCGGGTGGTTCGAGCAGTACTTC.

The chain joins TRBV6-5 to TRBJ2-5; D may be TRBD2 (5 bases). Per germline, CDR1 MNHEY and CDR2 SVGAGI. The length of the CDR3 is 13 residues. The V end lost 5 bases, the J end lost 7 bases, and 14 bases lay between the germline ends. CDR3 nucleotides: TGTGCCAGCAGTGATTCGGCCCGGGGGACCCAGTACTTC. Translated: CASSDSARGTQYF.

The V and J genes are TRBV10-3 and TRBJ2-7; a weak D match, TRBD2 (6 bases). The CDR3 is 12 residues long. Germline loops: CDR1 ENHRY, CDR2 SYGVKD. V was trimmed by 7 bases and J by 4 bases, leaving 11 bases between them. CDR3 loop: CAIMGEAYEQYF. CDR3 DNA sequence: TGTGCCATCATGGGGGAGGCATACGAGCAGTACTTC.

The rearrangement joins TRBV10-3 to TRBJ2-7; 11 positions agree with TRBD2. Looked up from germline, CDR1 is ENHRY and CDR2 is SYGVKD. This CDR3 has 14 residues. The V and J ends lost 10 bases and 3 bases, in that order; junction bases with no gene match: 8. CDR3 DNA sequence: TGTGCCACCGAAGGGGGGACTAGCGGCTACGAGCAGTACTTC. Amino acids: CATEGGTSGYEQYF.

The genes are TRBV7-9 and TRBJ1-1; D might be TRBD1 (6 bases). The CDR3 is 15 residues long. The germline V gene encodes CDR1 SEHNR and CDR2 FQNEAQ (reference sequence). Trimming left V 3 bases short and J 1 base short, with 12 bases between. The CDR3 bases are TGTGCCAGCAGCTTGGGCGGGGGCCAGAACACTGAAGCTTTCTTT. It specifies CASSLGGGQNTEAFF.

The rearrangement uses TRBV18 and TRBJ1-1, with TRBD1 identical over 8 bases. The junction had 3 bases not matched to a gene; V was cut back by 5 bases and J by 1 base. CDR1 is KGHSH, CDR2 LQKENI, per germline. The CDR3 has 14 amino acids. CDR3 DNA sequence: TGTGCCAGCTCATCCGACAGGGGGAACACTGAAGCTTTCTTT. This translates into CASSSDRGNTEAFF.

The J gene is TRBJ1-1, the V gene TRBV29-1; a weak D match, TRBD1 (6 bases). V shed 7 bases and J shed 0 bases, with 12 bases lying between them. This CDR3 spans 13 amino acids. Germline CDR1 SQVTM, CDR2 ANQGSEA. CDR3 in amino acids: CSGAQGLNTEAFF. Here the CDR3 DNA reads TGCAGCGGGGCACAGGGCTTGAACACTGAAGCTTTCTTT.

The chain is built from TRBV9 and TRBJ2-6; no definite D call. The germline V and J ends were trimmed by 2 bases and 0 bases, with 6 bases remaining between them. This CDR3 comprises 15 residues. Germline CDR1 reads SGDLS; CDR2 reads YYNGEE. The CDR3 DNA is TGTGCCAGCAGCGTCTACCTCTCTGGGGCCAACGTCCTGACTTTC. Translation: CASSVYLSGANVLTF. Filled out from reference TRBV9 and TRBJ2-6, the complete variable domain reads DSGVTQTPKHLITATGQRVTLRCSPRSGDLSVYWYQQSLDQGLQFLIQYYNGEERAKGNILERFSAQQFPDLHSELNLSSLELGDSALYFCASSVYLSGANVLTFGAGSRLTVL.

This chain uses TRBV5-1 with TRBJ2-3, with TRBD2 as a possible D gene (6 bases). The germline V and J ends were trimmed by 4 bases and 3 bases, with 21 bases remaining between them. The germline gives CDR1 SGHRS, CDR2 YFSETQ. The CDR3 extends over 17 amino acids. CDR3: CASSTGPLTSRTDTQYF. The CDR3 coding sequence is TGCGCCAGCAGCACCGGTCCCTTGACTAGTAGAACAGATACGCAGTATTTT.

This clone has just one count. V and J are TRBV9 and TRBJ2-1, with 9 bases identical to TRBD2. This CDR3 has 15 amino acids. Losses at the gene ends were 0 bases for V and 8 bases for J; bases not matched to a gene: 6. The V gene's germline CDR1 is SGDLS and CDR2 YYNGEE. The CDR3 reads CASSVGAGGPYEQFF. The CDR3 DNA reads TGTGCCAGCAGCGTAGGGGCGGGAGGGCCCTATGAGCAGTTCTTC.

On this clone itself: One end of the junction does not line up with germline, which may come from a read error. The chain couples TRBV19 to TRBJ2-2, with 7 bases that match TRBD2. The CDR3 consists of 14 residues. Germline V gene sequence: CDR1 LNHDA, CDR2 SQIVND (reference sequence). The CDR3 here is CASSSGVNPGELFF. The CDR3 DNA is TGTGCCAGTTCCAGCGGGGTGAACCCCGGGGAGCTGTTTTTT.

The chain uses TRBV29-1 and TRBJ2-3; D perhaps matches TRBD2 (5 bases). V dropped 1 base and J dropped 0 bases, with 14 bases sitting between them. Germline values: CDR1 SQVTM, CDR2 ANQGSEA. CDR3 length equals 16 residues. CDR3 coding DNA: TGCAGCGTTGAAGTGTACGGCAGGACTAGCACAGATACGCAGTATTTT. Its protein is CSVEVYGRTSTDTQYF.

This sequence joins TRBV5-1 and TRBJ2-3, with 13 bases that match TRBD2. Unmatched junction bases numbered 4, after V lost 4 bases and J lost 2 bases. Looked up from germline, CDR1 is SGHRS and CDR2 is YFSETQ. This CDR3 spans 16 amino acids. As DNA, the CDR3 is TGCGCCAGCAGCCTCGGGACTAGCGGGAACACAGATACGCAGTATTTT. Translation gives CASSLGTSGNTDTQYF. Full variable domain (missing parts from reference TRBV5-1 and TRBJ2-3): KAGVTQTPRYLIKTRGQQVTLSCSPISGHRSVSWYQQTPGQGLQFLFEYFSETQRNKGNFPGRFSGRQFSNSRSEMNVSTLELGDSALYLCASSLGTSGNTDTQYFGPGTRLTVL.